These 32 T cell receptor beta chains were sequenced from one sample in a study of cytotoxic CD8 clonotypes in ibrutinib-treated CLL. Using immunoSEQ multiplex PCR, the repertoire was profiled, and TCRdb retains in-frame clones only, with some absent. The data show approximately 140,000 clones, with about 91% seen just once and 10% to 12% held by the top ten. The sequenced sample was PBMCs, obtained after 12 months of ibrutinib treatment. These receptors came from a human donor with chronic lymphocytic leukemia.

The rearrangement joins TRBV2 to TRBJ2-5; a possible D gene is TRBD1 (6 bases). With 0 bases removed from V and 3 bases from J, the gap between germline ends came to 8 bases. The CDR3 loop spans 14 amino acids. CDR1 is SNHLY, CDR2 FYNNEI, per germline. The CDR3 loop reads CASSEAAGEETQYF. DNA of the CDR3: TGTGCCAGCAGTGAAGCAGCAGGGGAAGAGACCCAGTACTTC.

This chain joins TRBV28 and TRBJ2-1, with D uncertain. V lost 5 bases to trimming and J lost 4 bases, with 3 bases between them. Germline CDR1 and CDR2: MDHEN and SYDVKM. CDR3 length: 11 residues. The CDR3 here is CASSVYNEQFF. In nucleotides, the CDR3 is TGTGCCAGCAGTGTATACAATGAGCAGTTCTTC.

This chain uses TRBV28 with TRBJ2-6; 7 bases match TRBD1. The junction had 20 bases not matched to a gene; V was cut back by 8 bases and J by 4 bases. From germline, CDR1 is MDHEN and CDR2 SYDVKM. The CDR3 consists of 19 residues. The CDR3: CASQRTQDRFLLGANVLTF. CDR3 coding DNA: TGTGCCAGCCAACGCACCCAGGACAGGTTCCTACTCGGGGCCAACGTCCTGACTTTC.

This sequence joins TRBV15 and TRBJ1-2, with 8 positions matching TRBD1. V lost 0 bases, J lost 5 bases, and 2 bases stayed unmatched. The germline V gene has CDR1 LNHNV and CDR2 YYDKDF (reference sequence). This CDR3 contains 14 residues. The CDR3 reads CATSREDRAYGYTF. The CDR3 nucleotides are TGTGCCACCAGCAGAGAGGACAGGGCGTATGGCTACACCTTC.

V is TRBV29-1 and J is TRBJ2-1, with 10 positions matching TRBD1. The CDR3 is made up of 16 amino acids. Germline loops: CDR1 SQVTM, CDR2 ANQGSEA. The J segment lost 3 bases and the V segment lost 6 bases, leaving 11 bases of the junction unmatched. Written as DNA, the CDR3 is TGCAGCGTCCCGATTAGACAGGGGGCGATCTACAATGAGCAGTTCTTC. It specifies CSVPIRQGAIYNEQFF.

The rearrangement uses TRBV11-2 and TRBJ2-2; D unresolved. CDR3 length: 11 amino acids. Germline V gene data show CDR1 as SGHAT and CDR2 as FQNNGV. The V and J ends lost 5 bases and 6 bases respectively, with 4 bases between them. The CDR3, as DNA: TGTGCCAGCAGCCTGGCCGGGGAGCTGTTTTTT. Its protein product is CASSLAGELFF.

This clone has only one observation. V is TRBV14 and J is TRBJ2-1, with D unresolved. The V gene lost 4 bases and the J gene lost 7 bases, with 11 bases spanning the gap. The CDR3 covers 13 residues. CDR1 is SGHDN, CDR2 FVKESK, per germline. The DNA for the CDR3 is TGTGCCAGCAGCCCCTTTTTGCTGAATGAGCAGTTCTTC. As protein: CASSPFLLNEQFF.

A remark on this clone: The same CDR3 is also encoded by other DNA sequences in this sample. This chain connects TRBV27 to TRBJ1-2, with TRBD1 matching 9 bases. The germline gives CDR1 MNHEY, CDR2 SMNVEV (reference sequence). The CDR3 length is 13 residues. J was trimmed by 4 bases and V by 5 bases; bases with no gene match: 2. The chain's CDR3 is CASSPTGGYGYTF. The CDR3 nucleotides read TGTGCCAGCAGTCCGACAGGGGGCTATGGCTACACCTTC.

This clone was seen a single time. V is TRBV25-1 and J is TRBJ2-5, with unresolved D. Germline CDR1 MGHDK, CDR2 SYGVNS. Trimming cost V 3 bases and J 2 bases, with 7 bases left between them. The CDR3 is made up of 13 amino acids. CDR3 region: CASSEPVQETQYF. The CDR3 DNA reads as TGTGCCAGCAGTGAGCCAGTACAAGAGACCCAGTACTTC.

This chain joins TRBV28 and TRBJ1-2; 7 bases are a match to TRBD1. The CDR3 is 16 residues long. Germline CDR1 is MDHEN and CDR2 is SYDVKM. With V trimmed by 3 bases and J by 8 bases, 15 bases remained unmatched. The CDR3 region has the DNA TGTGCCAGCAGTTTCCACAGGGGCCGGGGGAGAGAAGGCTACACCTTC. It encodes CASSFHRGRGREGYTF.

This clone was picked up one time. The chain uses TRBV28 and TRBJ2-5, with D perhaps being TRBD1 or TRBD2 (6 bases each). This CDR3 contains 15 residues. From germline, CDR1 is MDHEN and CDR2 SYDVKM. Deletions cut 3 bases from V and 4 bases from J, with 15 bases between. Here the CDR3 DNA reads TGTGCCAGCAGTTTTAGGCTCAGGGGAGGAGAGACCCAGTACTTC. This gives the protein CASSFRLRGGETQYF.

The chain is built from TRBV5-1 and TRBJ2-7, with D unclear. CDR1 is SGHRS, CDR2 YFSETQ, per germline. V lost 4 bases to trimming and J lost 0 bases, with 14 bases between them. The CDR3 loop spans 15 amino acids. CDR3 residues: CASSMTPGSSYEQYF. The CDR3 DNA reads TGCGCCAGCAGCATGACTCCGGGCAGCTCCTACGAGCAGTACTTC.

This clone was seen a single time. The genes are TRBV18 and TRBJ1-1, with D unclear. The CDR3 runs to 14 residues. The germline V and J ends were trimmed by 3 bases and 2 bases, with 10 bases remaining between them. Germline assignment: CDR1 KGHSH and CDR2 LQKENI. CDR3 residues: CASSPKDGNTEAFF. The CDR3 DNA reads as TGTGCCAGCTCACCGAAGGACGGTAACACTGAAGCTTTCTTT.

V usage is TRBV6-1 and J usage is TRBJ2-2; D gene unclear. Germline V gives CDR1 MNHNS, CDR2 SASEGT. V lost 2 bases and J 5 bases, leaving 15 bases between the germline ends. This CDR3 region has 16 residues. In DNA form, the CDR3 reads TGTGCCAGCAGTGAAAACTTAGTGACGGTAACCGGGGAGCTGTTTTTT. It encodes CASSENLVTVTGELFF.

CDR3 amino acids: CASSYWALGGEQFF. For the CDR3, the DNA is TGTGCCAGCAGTTACTGGGCCCTTGGAGGCGAGCAGTTCTTC. The V gene is TRBV6-5, the J gene TRBJ2-1; possibly TRBD2 for D (5 bases). Germline V lookup: CDR1 MNHEY, CDR2 SVGAGI. The length of the CDR3 is 14 residues. Between the trimmed V and J ends, which lost 1 base and 10 bases, there was a span of 14 bases.

CDR3 amino acids: CASSQDPLYEQYF. The CDR3 DNA reads TGTGCCAGCAGCCAAGATCCCCTTTACGAGCAGTACTTC. The chain uses TRBV4-2 and TRBJ2-5, with no clear D. The DNA end is a closer match to TRBJ2-7, so the J assignment may be wrong. CDR1 and CDR2 from the germline V gene are LGHNA and YNFKEQ. CDR3 size: 13 residues.

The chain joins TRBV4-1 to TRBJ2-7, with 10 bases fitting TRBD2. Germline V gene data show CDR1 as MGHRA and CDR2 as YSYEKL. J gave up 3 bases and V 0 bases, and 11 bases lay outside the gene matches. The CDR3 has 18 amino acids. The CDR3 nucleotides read TGCGCCAGCAGCCAAGATCAGATCCGCGGGACTAGCGACTACGAGCAGTACTTC. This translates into CASSQDQIRGTSDYEQYF.

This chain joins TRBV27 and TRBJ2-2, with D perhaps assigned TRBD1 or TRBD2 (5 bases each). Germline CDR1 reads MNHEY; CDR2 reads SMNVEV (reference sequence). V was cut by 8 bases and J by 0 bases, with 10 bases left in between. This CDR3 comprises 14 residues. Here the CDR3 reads CASWDHANTGELFF. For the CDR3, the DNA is TGTGCCAGCTGGGACCACGCGAACACCGGGGAGCTGTTTTTT.

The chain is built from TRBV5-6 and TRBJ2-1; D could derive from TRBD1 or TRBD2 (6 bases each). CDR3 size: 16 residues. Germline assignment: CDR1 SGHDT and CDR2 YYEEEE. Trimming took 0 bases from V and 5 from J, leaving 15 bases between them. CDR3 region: CASSLGGASTHNEQFF. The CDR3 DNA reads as TGTGCCAGCAGCTTGGGGGGGGCCAGTACCCACAATGAGCAGTTCTTC.

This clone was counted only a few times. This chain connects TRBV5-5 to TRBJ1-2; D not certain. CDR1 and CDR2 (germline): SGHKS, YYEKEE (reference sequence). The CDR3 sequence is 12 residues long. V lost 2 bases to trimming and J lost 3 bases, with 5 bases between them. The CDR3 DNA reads TGTGCCAGCAGCTTAGAGTACTATGGCTACACCTTC. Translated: CASSLEYYGYTF.

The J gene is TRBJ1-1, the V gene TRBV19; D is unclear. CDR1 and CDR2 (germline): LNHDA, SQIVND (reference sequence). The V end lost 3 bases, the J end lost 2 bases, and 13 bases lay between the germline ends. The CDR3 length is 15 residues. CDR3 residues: CASSISLRLNTEAFF. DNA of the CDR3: TGTGCCAGTAGTATTAGCCTGAGACTCAACACTGAAGCTTTCTTT.

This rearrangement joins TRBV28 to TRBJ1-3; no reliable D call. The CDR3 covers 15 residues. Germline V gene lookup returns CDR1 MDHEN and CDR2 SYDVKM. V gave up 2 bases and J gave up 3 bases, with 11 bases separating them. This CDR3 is CASSLPVSHGNTIYF. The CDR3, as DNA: TGTGCCAGCAGTTTACCCGTTTCTCATGGAAACACCATATATTTT. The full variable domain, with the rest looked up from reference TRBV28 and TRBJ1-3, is DVKVTQSSRYLVKRTGEKVFLECVQDMDHENMFWYRQDPGLGLRLIYFSYDVKMKEKGDIPEGYSVSREKKERFSLILESASTNQTSMYLCASSLPVSHGNTIYFGEGSWLTVV.

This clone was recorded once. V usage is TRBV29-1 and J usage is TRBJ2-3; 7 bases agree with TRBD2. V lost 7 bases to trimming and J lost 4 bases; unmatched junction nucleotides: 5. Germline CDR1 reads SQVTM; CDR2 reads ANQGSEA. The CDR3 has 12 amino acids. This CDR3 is CSEKGRADTQYF. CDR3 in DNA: TGCAGCGAAAAGGGGAGGGCAGATACGCAGTATTTT.

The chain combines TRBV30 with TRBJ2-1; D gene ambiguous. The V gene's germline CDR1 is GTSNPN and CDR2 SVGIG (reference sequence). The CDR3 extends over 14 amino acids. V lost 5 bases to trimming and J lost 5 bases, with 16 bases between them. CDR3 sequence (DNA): TGTGCCTGGTTGGGCGGTTCCACCGACAATGAGCAGTTCTTC. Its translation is CAWLGGSTDNEQFF.

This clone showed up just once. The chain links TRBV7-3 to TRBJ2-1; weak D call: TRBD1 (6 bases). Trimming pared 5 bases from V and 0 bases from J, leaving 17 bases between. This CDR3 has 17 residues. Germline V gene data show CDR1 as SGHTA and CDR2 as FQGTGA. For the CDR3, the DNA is TGTGCCAGCAGCCCAGGGGACGTTTTCAGCTCCTACAATGAGCAGTTCTTC. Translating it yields CASSPGDVFSSYNEQFF.

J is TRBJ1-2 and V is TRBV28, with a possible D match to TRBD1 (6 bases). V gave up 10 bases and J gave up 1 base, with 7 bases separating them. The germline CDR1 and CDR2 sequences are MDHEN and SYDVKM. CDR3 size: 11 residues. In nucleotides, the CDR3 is TGTGCCACGGACAGTAACTATGGCTACACCTTC. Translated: CATDSNYGYTF.

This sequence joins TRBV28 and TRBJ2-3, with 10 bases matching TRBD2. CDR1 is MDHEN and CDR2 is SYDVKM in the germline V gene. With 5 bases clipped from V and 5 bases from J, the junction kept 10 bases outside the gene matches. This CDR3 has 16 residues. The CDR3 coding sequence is TGTGCCAGCAGTCCTTTAGCGGGAGGCTCGCAAGATACGCAGTATTTT. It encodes CASSPLAGGSQDTQYF.

CDR3 nucleotides: TGCAGCGACCGTCCGGGACAGATAGGTACTGAAGCTTTCTTT. It is translated as CSDRPGQIGTEAFF. The V and J genes are TRBV29-1 and TRBJ1-1; 7 nucleotides agree with TRBD1. The V gene end was trimmed by 7 bases and the J gene end by 5 bases; junction bases not matched to a gene: 13. CDR3 length equals 14 residues. Germline V gives CDR1 SQVTM, CDR2 ANQGSEA.

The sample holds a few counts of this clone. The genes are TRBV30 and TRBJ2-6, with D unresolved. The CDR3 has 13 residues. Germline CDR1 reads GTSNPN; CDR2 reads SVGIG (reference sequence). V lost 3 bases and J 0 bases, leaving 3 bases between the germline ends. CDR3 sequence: CAWRYSGANVLTF. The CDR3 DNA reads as TGTGCCTGGAGGTACTCTGGGGCCAACGTCCTGACTTTC.

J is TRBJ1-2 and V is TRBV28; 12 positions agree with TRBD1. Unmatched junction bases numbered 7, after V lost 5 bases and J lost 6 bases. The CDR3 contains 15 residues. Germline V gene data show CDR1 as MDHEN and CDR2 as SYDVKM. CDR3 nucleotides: TGTGCCAGCAGTCCGGGGGACAGGGGGCGCGATGGCTACACCTTC. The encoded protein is CASSPGDRGRDGYTF.

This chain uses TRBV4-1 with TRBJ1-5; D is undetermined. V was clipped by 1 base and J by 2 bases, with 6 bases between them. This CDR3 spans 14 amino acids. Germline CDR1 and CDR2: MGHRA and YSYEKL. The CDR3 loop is CASSQGHGNQPQHF. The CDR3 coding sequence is TGCGCCAGCAGCCAAGGTCACGGCAATCAGCCCCAGCATTTT.

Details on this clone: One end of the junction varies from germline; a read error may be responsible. The CDR3 DNA sequence: TGTGGCAGCTTGGAACAGGGGGCCGCTAGCGGGAGTTTCAATGAGCAGTTCTTC. Translated, it gives CGSLEQGAASGSFNEQFF. The chain joins TRBV28 to TRBJ2-1; D is possibly TRBD2 (10 bases). The CDR3 consists of 18 residues. CDR1 is MDHEN, CDR2 SYDVKM, per germline.